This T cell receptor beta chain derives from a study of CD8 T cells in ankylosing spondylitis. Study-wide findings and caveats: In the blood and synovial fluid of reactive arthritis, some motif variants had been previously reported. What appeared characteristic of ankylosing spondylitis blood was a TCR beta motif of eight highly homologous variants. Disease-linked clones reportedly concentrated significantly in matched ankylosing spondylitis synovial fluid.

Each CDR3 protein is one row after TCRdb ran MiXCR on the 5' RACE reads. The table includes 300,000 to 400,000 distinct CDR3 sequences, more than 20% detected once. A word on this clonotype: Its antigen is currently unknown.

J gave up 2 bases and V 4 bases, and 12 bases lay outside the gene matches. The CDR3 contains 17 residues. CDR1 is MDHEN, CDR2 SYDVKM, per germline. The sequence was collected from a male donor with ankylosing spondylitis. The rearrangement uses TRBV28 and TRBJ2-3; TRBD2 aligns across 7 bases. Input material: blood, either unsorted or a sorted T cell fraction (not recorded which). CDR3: CASSWDPSGLLTDTQYF. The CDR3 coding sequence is TGTGCCAGCAGTTGGGATCCTAGCGGCCTCCTCACAGATACGCAGTATTTT.